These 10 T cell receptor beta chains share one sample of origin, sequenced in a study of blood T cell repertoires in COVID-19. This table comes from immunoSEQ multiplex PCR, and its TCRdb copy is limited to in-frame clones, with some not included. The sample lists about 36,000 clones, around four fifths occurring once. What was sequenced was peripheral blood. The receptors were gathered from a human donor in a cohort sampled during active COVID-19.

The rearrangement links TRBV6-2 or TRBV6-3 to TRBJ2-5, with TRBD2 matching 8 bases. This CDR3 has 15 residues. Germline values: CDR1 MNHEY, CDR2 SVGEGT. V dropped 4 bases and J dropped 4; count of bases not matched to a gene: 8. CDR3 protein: CASSFAGGHAETQYF. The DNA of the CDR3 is TGTGCCAGCAGTTTTGCGGGGGGACATGCAGAGACCCAGTACTTC.

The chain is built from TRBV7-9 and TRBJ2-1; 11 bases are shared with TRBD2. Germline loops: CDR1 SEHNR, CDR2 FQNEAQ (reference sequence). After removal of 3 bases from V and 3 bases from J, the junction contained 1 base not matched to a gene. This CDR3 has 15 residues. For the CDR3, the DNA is TGTGCCAGCAGCTTTACTAGCGGGGGCTACAATGAGCAGTTCTTC. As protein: CASSFTSGGYNEQFF.

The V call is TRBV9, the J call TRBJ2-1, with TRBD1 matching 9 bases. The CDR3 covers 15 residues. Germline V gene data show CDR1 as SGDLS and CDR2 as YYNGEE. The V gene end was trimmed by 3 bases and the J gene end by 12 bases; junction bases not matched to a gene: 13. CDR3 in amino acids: CASSDNSGGQGGQFF. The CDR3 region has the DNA TGTGCCAGCAGCGACAACTCCGGGGGACAGGGTGGGCAGTTCTTC.

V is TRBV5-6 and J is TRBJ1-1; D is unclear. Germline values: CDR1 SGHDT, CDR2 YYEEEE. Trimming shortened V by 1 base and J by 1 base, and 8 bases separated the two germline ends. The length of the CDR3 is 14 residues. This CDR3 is CASSLSHSNTEAFF. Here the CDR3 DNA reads TGTGCCAGCAGCTTGAGCCATTCGAACACTGAAGCTTTCTTT.

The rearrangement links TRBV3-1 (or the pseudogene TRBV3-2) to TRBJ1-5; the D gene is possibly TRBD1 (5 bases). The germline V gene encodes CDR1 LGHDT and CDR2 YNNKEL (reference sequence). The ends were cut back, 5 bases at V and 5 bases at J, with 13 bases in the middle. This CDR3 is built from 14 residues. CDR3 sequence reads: CASSAGTLDQPQHF. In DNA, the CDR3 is TGTGCCAGCAGCGCCGGGACTCTGGATCAGCCCCAGCATTTT.

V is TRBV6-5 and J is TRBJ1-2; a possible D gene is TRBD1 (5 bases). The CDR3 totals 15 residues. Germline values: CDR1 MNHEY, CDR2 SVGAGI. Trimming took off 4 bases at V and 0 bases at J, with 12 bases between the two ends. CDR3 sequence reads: CASSSTGGTNYGYTF. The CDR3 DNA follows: TGTGCCAGCAGTTCGACCGGGGGAACTAACTATGGCTACACCTTC.

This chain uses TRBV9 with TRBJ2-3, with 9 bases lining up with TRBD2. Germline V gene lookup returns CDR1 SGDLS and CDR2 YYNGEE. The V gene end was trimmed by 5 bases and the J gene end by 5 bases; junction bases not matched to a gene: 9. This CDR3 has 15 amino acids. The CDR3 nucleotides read TGTGCCAGCAGGCCTAGCGGGGTAGGACGAGATACGCAGTATTTT. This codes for CASRPSGVGRDTQYF.

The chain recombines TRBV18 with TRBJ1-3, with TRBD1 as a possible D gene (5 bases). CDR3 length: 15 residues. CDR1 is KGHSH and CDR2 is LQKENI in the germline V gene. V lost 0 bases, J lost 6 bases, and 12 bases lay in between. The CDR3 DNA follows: TGTGCCAGCTCACCACCGGGCAGGGTGGAAAACACCATATATTTT. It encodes CASSPPGRVENTIYF.

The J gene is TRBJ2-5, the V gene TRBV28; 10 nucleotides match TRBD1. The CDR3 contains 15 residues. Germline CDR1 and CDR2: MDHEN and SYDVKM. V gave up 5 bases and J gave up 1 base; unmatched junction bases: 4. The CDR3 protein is CASSGTGETQETQYF. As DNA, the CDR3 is TGTGCCAGCAGTGGGACAGGGGAAACCCAAGAGACCCAGTACTTC.

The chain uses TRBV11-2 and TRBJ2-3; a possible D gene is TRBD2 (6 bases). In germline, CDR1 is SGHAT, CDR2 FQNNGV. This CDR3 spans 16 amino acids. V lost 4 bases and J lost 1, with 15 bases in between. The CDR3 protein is CASSSFGGGGTDTQYF. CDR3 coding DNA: TGTGCCAGCAGCTCCTTCGGTGGCGGGGGCACAGATACGCAGTATTTT.